This record covers a single T cell receptor (beta chain). Its antigen is currently unknown. This specimen comes from a study of T cell responses to AZD1222 COVID-19 vaccine. Study-wide results and limits: Without day 14 samples, only post-peak T cell repertoires were studied. Seropositivity was recorded at baseline in only 5 or 6 AZD1222 recipients. Spike-specific TCRs gained breadth and depth after people received two AZD1222 doses. Clonal diversity was possibly underestimated; the donors were predominantly white British and more often female.

This table comes from immunoSEQ multiplex PCR, and its TCRdb copy is limited to in-frame clones, with some not included. The sample has over 65,000 clones; 92% are singletons. Germline assignment: CDR1 SGDLS and CDR2 YYNGEE. This CDR3 spans 14 amino acids. V dropped 4 bases and J dropped 2 bases, with 9 bases sitting between them. The receptor comes from an adult in good health. The specimen was peripheral blood, collected on day 0 of MenACWY control vaccination. The V gene is TRBV9, the J gene TRBJ2-2; D remains unclear. This chain's CDR3 is CASSRDHNTGELFF. In nucleotides, the CDR3 is TGTGCCAGCAGCCGAGACCACAACACCGGGGAGCTGTTTTTT.